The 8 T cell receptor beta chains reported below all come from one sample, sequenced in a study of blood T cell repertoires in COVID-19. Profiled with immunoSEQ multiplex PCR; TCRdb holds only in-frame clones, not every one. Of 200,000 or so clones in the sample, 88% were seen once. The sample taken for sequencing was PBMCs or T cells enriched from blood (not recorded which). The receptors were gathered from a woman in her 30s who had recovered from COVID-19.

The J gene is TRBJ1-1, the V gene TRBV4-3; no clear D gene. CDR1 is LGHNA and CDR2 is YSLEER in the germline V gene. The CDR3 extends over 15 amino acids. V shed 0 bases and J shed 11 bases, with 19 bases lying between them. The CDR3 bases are TGCGCCAGCAGCCAAGATAGGACGGGGATGCAGAATGCTTTCTTT. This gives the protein CASSQDRTGMQNAFF.

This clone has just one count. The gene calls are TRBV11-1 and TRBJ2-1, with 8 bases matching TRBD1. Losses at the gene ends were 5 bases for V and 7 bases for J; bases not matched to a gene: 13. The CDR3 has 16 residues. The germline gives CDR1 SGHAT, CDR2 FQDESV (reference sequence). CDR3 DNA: TGTGCCAGCAGCCGCCGGACAGGGCGAGCTTTGAATGAGCAGTTCTTC. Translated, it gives CASSRRTGRALNEQFF.

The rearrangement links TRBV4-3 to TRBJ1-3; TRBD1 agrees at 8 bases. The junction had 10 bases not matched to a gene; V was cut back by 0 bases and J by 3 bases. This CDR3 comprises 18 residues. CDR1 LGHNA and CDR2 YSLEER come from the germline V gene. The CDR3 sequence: CASSQDPPGGFFGNTIYF. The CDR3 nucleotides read TGCGCCAGCAGCCAAGATCCTCCAGGGGGCTTTTTTGGAAACACCATATATTTT.

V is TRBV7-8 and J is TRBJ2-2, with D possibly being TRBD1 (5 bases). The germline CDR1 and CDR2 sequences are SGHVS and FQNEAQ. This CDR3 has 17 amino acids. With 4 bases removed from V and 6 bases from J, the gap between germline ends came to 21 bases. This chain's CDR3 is CASSSKDSAYLSGELFF. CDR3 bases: TGTGCCAGCAGCTCAAAAGACAGCGCATACTTGTCCGGGGAGCTGTTTTTT. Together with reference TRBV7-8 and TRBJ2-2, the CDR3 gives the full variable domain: GAGVSQSPRYKVAKRGQDVALRCDPISGHVSLFWYQQALGQGPEFLTYFQNEAQLDKSGLPSDRFFAERPEGSVSTLKIQRTQQEDSAVYLCASSSKDSAYLSGELFFGEGSRLTVL.

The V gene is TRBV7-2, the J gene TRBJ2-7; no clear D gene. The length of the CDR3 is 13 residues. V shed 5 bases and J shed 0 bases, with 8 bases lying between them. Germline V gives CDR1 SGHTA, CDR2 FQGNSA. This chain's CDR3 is CASSHTASYEQYF. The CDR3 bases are TGTGCCAGCAGCCACACAGCCTCCTACGAGCAGTACTTC.

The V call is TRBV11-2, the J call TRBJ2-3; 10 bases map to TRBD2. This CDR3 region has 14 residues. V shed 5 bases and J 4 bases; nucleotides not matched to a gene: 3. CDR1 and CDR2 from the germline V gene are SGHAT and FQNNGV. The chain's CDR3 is CASSGGTSADTQYF. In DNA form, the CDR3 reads TGTGCCAGCAGCGGAGGGACTAGCGCAGATACGCAGTATTTT.

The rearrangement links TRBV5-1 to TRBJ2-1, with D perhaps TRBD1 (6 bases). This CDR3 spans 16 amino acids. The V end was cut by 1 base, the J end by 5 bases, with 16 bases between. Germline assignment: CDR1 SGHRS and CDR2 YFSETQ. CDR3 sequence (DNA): TGCGCCAGCAGCTTGCCGTCAGGGGACCTAGACAATGAGCAGTTCTTC. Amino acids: CASSLPSGDLDNEQFF.

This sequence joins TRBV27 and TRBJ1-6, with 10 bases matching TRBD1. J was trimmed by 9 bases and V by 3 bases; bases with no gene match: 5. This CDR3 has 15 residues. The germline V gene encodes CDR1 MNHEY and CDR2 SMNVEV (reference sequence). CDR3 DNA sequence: TGTGCCAGCAGTTTGTGGGGGGACAGGGGTTCACCCCTCCACTTT. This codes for CASSLWGDRGSPLHF.